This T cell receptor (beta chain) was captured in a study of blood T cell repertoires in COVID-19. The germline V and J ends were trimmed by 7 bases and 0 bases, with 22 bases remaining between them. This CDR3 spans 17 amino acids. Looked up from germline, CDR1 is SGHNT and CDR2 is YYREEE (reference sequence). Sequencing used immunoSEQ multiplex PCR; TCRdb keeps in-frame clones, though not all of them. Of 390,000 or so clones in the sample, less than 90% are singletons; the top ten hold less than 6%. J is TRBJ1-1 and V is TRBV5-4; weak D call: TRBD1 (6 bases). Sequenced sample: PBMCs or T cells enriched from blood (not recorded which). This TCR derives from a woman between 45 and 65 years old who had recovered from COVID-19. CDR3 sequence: CASSPDPMTGMNTEAFF. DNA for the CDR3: TGTGCCAGCTCCCCCGATCCTATGACAGGCATGAACACTGAAGCTTTCTTT.